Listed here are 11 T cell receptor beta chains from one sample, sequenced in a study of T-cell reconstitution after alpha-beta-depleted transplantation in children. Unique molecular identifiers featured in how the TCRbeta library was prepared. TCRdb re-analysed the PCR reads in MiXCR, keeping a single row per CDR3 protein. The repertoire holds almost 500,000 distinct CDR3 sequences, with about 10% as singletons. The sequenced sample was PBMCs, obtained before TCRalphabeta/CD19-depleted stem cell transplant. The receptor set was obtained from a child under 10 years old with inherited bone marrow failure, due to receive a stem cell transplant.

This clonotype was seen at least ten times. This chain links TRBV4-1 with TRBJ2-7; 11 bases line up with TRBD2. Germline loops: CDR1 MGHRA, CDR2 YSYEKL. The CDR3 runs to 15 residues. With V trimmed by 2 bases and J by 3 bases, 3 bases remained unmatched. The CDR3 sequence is CASSQPGTSGYEQYF. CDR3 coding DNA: TGCGCCAGCAGCCAACCGGGGACTAGCGGCTACGAGCAGTACTTC.

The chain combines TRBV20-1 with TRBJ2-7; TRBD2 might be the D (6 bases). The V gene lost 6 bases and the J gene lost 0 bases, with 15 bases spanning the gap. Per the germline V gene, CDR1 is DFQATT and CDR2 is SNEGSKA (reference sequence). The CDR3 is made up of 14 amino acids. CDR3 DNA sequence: TGCAGTGCCTCGACAACGGGAGACTCCTACGAGCAGTACTTC. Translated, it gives CSASTTGDSYEQYF.

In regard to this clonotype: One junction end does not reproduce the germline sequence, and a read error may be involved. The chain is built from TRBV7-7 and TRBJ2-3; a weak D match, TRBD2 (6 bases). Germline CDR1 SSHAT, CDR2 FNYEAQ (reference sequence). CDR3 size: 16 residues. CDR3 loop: CASSLRFGSNEDTQYF. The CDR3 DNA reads TGTGCTAGCAGCTTACGTTTCGGGAGTAACGAAGATACGCAGTATTTT.

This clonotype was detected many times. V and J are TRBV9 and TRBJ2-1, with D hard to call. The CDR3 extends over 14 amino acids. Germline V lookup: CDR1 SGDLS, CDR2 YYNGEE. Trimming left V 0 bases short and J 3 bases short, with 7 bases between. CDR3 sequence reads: CASSVEDGYNEQFF. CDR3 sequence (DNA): TGTGCCAGCAGCGTAGAGGACGGCTACAATGAGCAGTTCTTC.

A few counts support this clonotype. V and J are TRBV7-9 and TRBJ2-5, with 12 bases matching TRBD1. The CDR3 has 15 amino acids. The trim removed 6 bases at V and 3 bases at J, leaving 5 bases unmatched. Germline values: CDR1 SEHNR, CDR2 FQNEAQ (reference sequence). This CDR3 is CASSWGQGAEETQYF. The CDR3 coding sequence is TGTGCCAGCAGTTGGGGACAGGGGGCGGAAGAGACCCAGTACTTC.

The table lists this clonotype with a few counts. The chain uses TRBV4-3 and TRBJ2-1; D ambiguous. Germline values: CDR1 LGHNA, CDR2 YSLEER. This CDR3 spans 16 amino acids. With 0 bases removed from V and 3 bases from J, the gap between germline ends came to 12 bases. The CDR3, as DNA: TGCGCCAGCAGCCAAGATCGCGGAGTGGTCTACAATGAGCAGTTCTTC. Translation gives CASSQDRGVVYNEQFF.

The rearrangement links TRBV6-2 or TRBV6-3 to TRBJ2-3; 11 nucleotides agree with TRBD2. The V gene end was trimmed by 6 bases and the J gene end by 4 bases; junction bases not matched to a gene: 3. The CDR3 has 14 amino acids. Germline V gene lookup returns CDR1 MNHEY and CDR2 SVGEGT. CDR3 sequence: CASRTSGTADTQYF. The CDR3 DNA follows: TGTGCCAGCAGGACTAGCGGGACCGCAGATACGCAGTATTTT.

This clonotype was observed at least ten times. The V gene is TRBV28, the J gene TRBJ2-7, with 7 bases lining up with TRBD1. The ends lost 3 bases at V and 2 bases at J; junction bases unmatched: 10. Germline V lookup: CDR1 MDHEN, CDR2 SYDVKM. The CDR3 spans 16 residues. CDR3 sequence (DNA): TGTGCCAGCAGTTTCCAGAGGACAGGCCGCCCCTACGAGCAGTACTTC. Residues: CASSFQRTGRPYEQYF.

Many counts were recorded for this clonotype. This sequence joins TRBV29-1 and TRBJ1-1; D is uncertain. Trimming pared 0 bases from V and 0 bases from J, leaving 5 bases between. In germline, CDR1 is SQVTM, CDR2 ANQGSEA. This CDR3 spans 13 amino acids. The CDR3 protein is CSVEEGLNTEAFF. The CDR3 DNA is TGCAGCGTTGAAGAGGGCCTGAACACTGAAGCTTTCTTT.

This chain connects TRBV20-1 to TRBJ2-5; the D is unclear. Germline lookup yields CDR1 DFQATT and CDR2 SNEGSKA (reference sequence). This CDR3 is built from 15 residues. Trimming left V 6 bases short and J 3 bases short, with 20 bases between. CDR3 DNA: TGCAGTGCCTCGAGTTTTATGAACGTTAAAGAGACCCAGTACTTC. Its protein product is CSASSFMNVKETQYF.

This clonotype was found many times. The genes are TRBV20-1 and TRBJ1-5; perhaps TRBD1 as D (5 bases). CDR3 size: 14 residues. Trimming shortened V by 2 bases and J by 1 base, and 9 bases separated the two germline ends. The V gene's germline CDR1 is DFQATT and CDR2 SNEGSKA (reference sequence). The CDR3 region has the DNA TGCAGTGCTAGAAGCCGACAGAGCAATCAGCCCCAGCATTTT. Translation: CSARSRQSNQPQHF.